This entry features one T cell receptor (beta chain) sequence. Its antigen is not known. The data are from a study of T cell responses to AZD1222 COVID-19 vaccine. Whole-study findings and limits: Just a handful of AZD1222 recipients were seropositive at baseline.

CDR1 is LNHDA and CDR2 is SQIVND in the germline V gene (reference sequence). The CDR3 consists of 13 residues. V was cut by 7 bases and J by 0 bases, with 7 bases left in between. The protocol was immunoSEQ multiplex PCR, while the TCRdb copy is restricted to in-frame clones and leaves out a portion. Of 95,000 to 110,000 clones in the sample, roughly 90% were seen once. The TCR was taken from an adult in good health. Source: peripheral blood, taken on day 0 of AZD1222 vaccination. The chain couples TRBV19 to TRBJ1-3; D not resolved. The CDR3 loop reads CASNPHSGNTIYF. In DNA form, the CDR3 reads TGTGCCAGTAACCCCCACTCTGGAAACACCATATATTTT.